This T cell receptor (beta chain) was found in a study of response to subunit inactivated influenza vaccine. Germline trimming cut 6 bases from V and 4 bases from J; bases unmatched to any gene: 6. The germline gives CDR1 SEHNR, CDR2 FQNEAQ (reference sequence). CDR3 length: 15 amino acids. This clonotype has more than one count but fewer than ten. MiXCR, run by TCRdb on the RT-PCR reads, gives a single entry per CDR3 protein. The top ten hold 2.5% to 3% of the sample, which has just under 550,000 distinct CDR3 sequences, less than 25% seen once. The same specimen was also included in a second study, on T cells expressing NK-cell markers. That paper adds: TCR beta cDNA was generated via 5'RACE template switching incorporating UMIs. One of eight sequenced donors was HCMV-seronegative; the other seven were seropositive. HCMV specificity of the expanded NKG2C+ T cell clones was not established.

This clonotype originated in a man aged 50-59 years who received an inactivated influenza vaccine. V gene TRBV7-9 combines with J gene TRBJ2-3; 11 nucleotides align to TRBD2. The input for sequencing was CD4+ T cells sorted from PBMCs, taken about 13 days after vaccination. The CDR3 nucleotides are TGTGCCAGCAGGCCTAGCGGGGGGCTGGCAGATACGCAGTATTTT. It specifies CASRPSGGLADTQYF. Supplemented by reference TRBV7-9 and TRBJ2-3, the full variable domain reads DTGVSQNPRHKITKRGQNVTFRCDPISEHNRLYWYRQTLGQGPEFLTYFQNEAQLEKSRLLSDRFSAERPKGSFSTLEIQRTEQGDSAMYLCASRPSGGLADTQYFGPGTRLTVL.